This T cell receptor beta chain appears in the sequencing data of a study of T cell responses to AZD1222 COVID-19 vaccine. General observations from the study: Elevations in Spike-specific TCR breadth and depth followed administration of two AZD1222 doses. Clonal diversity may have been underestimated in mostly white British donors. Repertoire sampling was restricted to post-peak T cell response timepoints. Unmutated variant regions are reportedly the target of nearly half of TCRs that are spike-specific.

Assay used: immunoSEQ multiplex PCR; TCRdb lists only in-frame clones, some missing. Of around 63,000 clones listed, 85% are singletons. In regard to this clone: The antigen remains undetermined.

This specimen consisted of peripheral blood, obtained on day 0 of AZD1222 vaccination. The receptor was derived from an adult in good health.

CDR3 DNA: TGCGCCAGCAGCTTGGATGGGGGATCCAATCAGCCCCAGCATTTT. This codes for CASSLDGGSNQPQHF. The chain has TRBV5-1 and TRBJ1-5, with D tentatively TRBD1 (5 bases). The germline CDR1 and CDR2 sequences are SGHRS and YFSETQ. V dropped 0 bases and J dropped 3 bases, with 10 bases sitting between them. The CDR3 has 15 residues.